The 19 T cell receptor beta chains reported below all come from one sample, sequenced in a study of low-dose radiotherapy and immunotherapy resistance in tumors. With TRAV- and TRBV-specific primers, first-strand cDNA was made, covering the alpha and beta chains. Amplification, which lasted roughly 20 PCR cycles, used a constant-region primer and V-primer adapter to amplify TCRs. TCRdb re-derived calls from the reads in MiXCR, one entry per CDR3 protein. The data show some 85,000 distinct CDR3 sequences, with 15% to 20% seen just once and more than 4.5% held by the top ten. Time point reported: before trial treatment. This specimen consisted of PBMCs, obtained before treatment. These receptors were obtained from a male donor with prostate cancer.

This clonotype was counted many times. This chain uses TRBV5-1 with TRBJ1-5; tentative D call: TRBD1 (5 bases). There are 15 residues in the CDR3. The V end was cut by 1 base, the J end by 0 bases, with 8 bases between. Per the germline V gene, CDR1 is SGHRS and CDR2 is YFSETQ. CDR3 sequence (DNA): TGCGCCAGCAGCTTGTCGGGGGATAGCAATCAGCCCCAGCATTTT. Translation gives CASSLSGDSNQPQHF.

Details on this clonotype: A read error likely explains this, since a far larger clone differs by one base. This chain connects TRBV3-1 to TRBJ2-7; 9 bases map to TRBD1. CDR1 LGHDT and CDR2 YNNKEL come from the germline V gene (reference sequence). This CDR3 region has 18 residues. J was trimmed by 7 bases and V by 1 base; bases with no gene match: 17. CDR3 amino acids: CASSQGTGVGCGCNEQYF. The DNA for the CDR3 is TGTGCCAGCAGCCAAGGGACAGGGGTCGGGTGTGGGTGCAATGAGCAGTACTTC.

This clonotype was recorded at least ten times. The genes are TRBV7-2 and TRBJ2-7; D may be TRBD1 (6 bases). The CDR3 sequence is 13 residues long. Per germline, CDR1 SGHTA and CDR2 FQGNSA. V lost 5 bases and J lost 2, with 10 bases in between. The CDR3 here is CASSLRDTYEQYF. The CDR3 DNA reads as TGTGCCAGCAGCCTCCGGGACACCTACGAGCAGTACTTC.

This clonotype was observed at least ten times. The rearrangement links TRBV20-1 to TRBJ2-3, with D possibly TRBD2 on 5 matching bases. This CDR3 region has 12 residues. Between the trimmed V and J ends, which lost 5 bases and 4 bases, there was a span of 10 bases. The germline CDR1 and CDR2 sequences are DFQATT and SNEGSKA (reference sequence). In DNA form, the CDR3 reads TGCAGTGCTGCACGGGGAGCAGATACGCAGTATTTT. It translates to CSAARGADTQYF.

The sample holds many counts of this clonotype. The V call is TRBV7-3, the J call TRBJ1-2; weak D call: TRBD1 (6 bases). Trimming took 3 bases from V and 5 from J, leaving 25 bases between them. In germline, CDR1 is SGHTA, CDR2 FQGTGA. The length of the CDR3 is 18 residues. In nucleotides, the CDR3 is TGTGCCAGCAGCTTGTTTAGGACAGTACTCCGTACATGTTATGGCTACACCTTC. Translating it yields CASSLFRTVLRTCYGYTF.

This clonotype was recorded at least ten times. The chain combines TRBV27 with TRBJ1-5; TRBD1 matches 8 bases. V lost 5 bases, J lost 4 bases, and 4 bases stayed unmatched. Germline CDR1 MNHEY, CDR2 SMNVEV (reference sequence). This CDR3 has 14 residues. CDR3 sequence: CASSPDRANQPQHF. DNA of the CDR3: TGTGCCAGCAGTCCGGACAGGGCTAATCAGCCCCAGCATTTT.

This clonotype was seen many times. This chain links TRBV5-1 with TRBJ2-2; 9 nucleotides match TRBD1. Germline V gives CDR1 SGHRS, CDR2 YFSETQ. The length of the CDR3 is 15 residues. The trim removed 0 bases at V and 5 bases at J, leaving 2 bases unmatched. CDR3 nucleotide sequence: TGCGCCAGCAGCTTGGATGGACAGGGGACCGGGGAGCTGTTTTTT. Translation: CASSLDGQGTGELFF.

In its sample, this clonotype ranks as medium-sized. The V call is TRBV6-2 or TRBV6-3, the J call TRBJ2-6, with D possibly called TRBD1 or TRBD2 (5 bases each). This CDR3 region has 16 residues. CDR1 is MNHEY and CDR2 is SVGEGT in the germline V gene. Between the trimmed V and J ends, which lost 6 bases and 3 bases, there was a span of 15 bases. The CDR3 region is CASSRRGAGGANVLTF. Here the CDR3 DNA reads TGTGCCAGCAGCCGACGGGGCGCCGGTGGGGCCAACGTCCTGACTTTC.

This clonotype was seen repeatedly, ten times or more. This sequence joins TRBV11-3 and TRBJ2-1; TRBD2 agrees at 12 bases. CDR3 size: 20 residues. V dropped 5 bases and J dropped 4; count of bases not matched to a gene: 18. CDR1 SGHNT and CDR2 YENEEA come from the germline V gene. The CDR3 sequence: CASSPPSGRGLVSKYNEQFF. The CDR3 DNA sequence: TGTGCCAGCAGCCCACCTAGCGGGAGGGGGCTTGTCTCAAAATACAATGAGCAGTTCTTC. Drawing the rest from reference TRBV11-3 and TRBJ2-1, the complete variable domain is EAGVVQSPRYKIIEKKQPVAFWCNPISGHNTLYWYLQNLGQGPELLIRYENEEAVDDSQLPKDRFSAERLKGVDSTLKIQPAELGDSAVYLCASSPPSGRGLVSKYNEQFFGPGTRLTVL.

The J gene is TRBJ2-3, the V gene TRBV7-2; 10 nucleotides align to TRBD2. Germline V gives CDR1 SGHTA, CDR2 FQGNSA. This CDR3 region has 15 residues. V was clipped by 5 bases and J by 4 bases; unmatched bases: 6. The CDR3, as DNA: TGTGCCAGCAGCCCTAGCGGGGGAGGGGCAGATACGCAGTATTTT. Translation: CASSPSGGGADTQYF.

At least ten counts were recorded for this clonotype. The chain has TRBV21-1 and TRBJ2-7; TRBD1 is the table's D call and was not checked against the DNA. TRBV21-1 is recorded as a pseudogene. The CDR3 extends over 16 amino acids. CDR3 nucleotides: TGTGCCAGCAGCAAAGCGCACAGGGGAAAGTATTACGAGCAGTACTTC. Translating gives CASSKAHRGKYYEQYF.

This clonotype was counted many times. The chain employs TRBV29-1 and TRBJ2-1, with 8 bases aligning to TRBD1. The V and J ends lost 6 bases and 1 base, in that order; junction bases with no gene match: 8. CDR1 is SQVTM, CDR2 ANQGSEA, per germline. The CDR3 sequence is 15 residues long. The CDR3 loop is CSVNKDRVSYNEQFF. The CDR3 DNA follows: TGCAGCGTGAACAAGGACAGGGTATCCTACAATGAGCAGTTCTTC.

This clonotype was counted ten times or more. The chain has TRBV5-6 and TRBJ2-1, with 7 bases that match TRBD2. The germline V gene has CDR1 SGHDT and CDR2 YYEEEE. The CDR3 extends over 12 amino acids. The V gene end was trimmed by 0 bases and the J gene end by 11 bases; junction bases not matched to a gene: 2. The CDR3 loop reads CASSLGEGKQFF. The CDR3 DNA reads as TGTGCCAGCAGCTTGGGGGAGGGGAAGCAGTTCTTC.

The table lists this clonotype with many counts. The chain couples TRBV6-6 to TRBJ2-7; TRBD1 is a possible D gene (7 bases). Germline V CDR1 and CDR2: MNHNY, SVGAGI (reference sequence). Trimming removed 10 bases at V and 2 bases at J, with 15 bases between. There are 13 residues in the CDR3. This CDR3 is CATRGVAAYEQYF. DNA for the CDR3: TGTGCCACCAGGGGGGTAGCGGCCTACGAGCAGTACTTC.

This clonotype occurred many times. The rearrangement joins TRBV4-1 to TRBJ2-7, with D unclear. Per germline, CDR1 MGHRA and CDR2 YSYEKL. Trimming stripped 1 base from V and 0 bases from J, with 19 bases between. This CDR3 is built from 18 residues. CDR3 DNA sequence: TGCGCCAGCAGCCAAGGGTTGGGATATGCCGAACCCTCCTACGAGCAGTACTTC. Translating gives CASSQGLGYAEPSYEQYF.

This clonotype was counted many times. This chain connects TRBV19 to TRBJ1-5; TRBD1 might be the D (6 bases). CDR3 length: 16 residues. V gave up 3 bases and J gave up 1 base, with 13 bases separating them. Germline CDR1 is LNHDA and CDR2 is SQIVND (reference sequence). The CDR3 region has the DNA TGTGCCAGTAGTATGCCCCGGGGGCGAAGCAATCAGCCCCAGCATTTT. It specifies CASSMPRGRSNQPQHF.

The rearrangement joins TRBV9 to TRBJ1-4; D is perhaps TRBD1 (5 bases). Trimming left V 4 bases short and J 8 bases short, with 15 bases between. CDR1 SGDLS and CDR2 YYNGEE come from the germline V gene. The CDR3 covers 14 residues. The CDR3 region is CASSPAGQGEKLFF. CDR3 in DNA: TGTGCCAGCAGCCCTGCGGGGCAGGGCGAAAAACTGTTTTTT.

This clonotype was seen repeatedly, ten times or more. The rearrangement uses TRBV6-2 or TRBV6-3 and TRBJ2-7; 7 nucleotides match TRBD2. J lost 1 base, V lost 6 bases, and 9 bases had no gene match. CDR3 length equals 15 residues. Per germline, CDR1 MNHEY and CDR2 SVGEGT. The CDR3 region is CASRPLAALSYEQYF. The CDR3 nucleotides are TGTGCCAGCAGACCTCTAGCGGCACTATCCTACGAGCAGTACTTC.

This clonotype was detected a few times. The chain couples TRBV5-4 to TRBJ2-1; possibly TRBD1 for D (5 bases). The V end was cut by 5 bases, the J end by 5 bases, with 14 bases between. The V gene's germline CDR1 is SGHNT and CDR2 YYREEE (reference sequence). This CDR3 is built from 14 residues. The CDR3 spells CASRGSQEDNEQFF. CDR3 bases: TGTGCCAGCAGGGGCTCACAGGAAGACAATGAGCAGTTCTTC.